A single sample gave rise to the 21 T cell receptor beta chains below, sequenced in a study of T cells in Graves' hyperthyroidism and ophthalmopathy. Researchers amplified the TCR beta CDR3 regions from RNA transcripts. An initial round of RT-PCR targeting the TCR CDR3 relied on the HTBI primer set. One entry per CDR3 protein results from TCRdb running MiXCR on the multiplex PCR reads. The sample has 400,000 to 550,000 distinct CDR3 sequences; approximately 25% are singletons. Sequencing was performed on blood. The receptors here all came from a woman in her twenties or thirties with Graves' ophthalmopathy.

The rearrangement links TRBV6-5 to TRBJ2-2; D remains unclear. Germline lookup yields CDR1 MNHEY and CDR2 SVGAGI. V was clipped by 2 bases and J by 7 bases, with 8 bases between them. CDR3 size: 13 residues. In DNA form, the CDR3 reads TGTGCCAGCAGTTACGAAGGTGGCGGGGAGCTGTTTTTT. As protein: CASSYEGGGELFF.

The chain joins TRBV7-9 to TRBJ2-7, with 14 nucleotides matching TRBD2. Germline-derived CDR1 and CDR2 are SEHNR and FQNEAQ (reference sequence). V was pared by 1 base and J by 6 bases, with 2 bases of the junction left unmatched. The length of the CDR3 is 15 residues. For the CDR3, the DNA is TGTGCCAGCAGCTTAGGACTAGCGGGAGGGCCCGAGCAGTACTTC. Residues: CASSLGLAGGPEQYF.

V usage is TRBV19 and J usage is TRBJ2-2; 7 positions match TRBD1. The CDR3 is 15 amino acids. Per germline, CDR1 LNHDA and CDR2 SQIVND (reference sequence). The V gene end was trimmed by 9 bases and the J gene end by 5 bases; junction bases not matched to a gene: 12. CDR3: CASRMGQGETGELFF. In nucleotides, the CDR3 is TGTGCCAGCAGGATGGGGCAGGGGGAGACCGGGGAGCTGTTTTTT.

The chain's CDR3 is CASSQDSLRFYEQYF. The DNA of the CDR3 is TGTGCCAGCAGCCAAGATTCGCTTAGGTTCTACGAGCAGTACTTC. This chain connects TRBV3-1 to TRBJ2-7; D unresolved. This CDR3 spans 15 amino acids. Deletions cut 0 bases from V and 3 bases from J, with 12 bases between. CDR1 is LGHDT and CDR2 is YNNKEL in the germline V gene (reference sequence).

A few counts support this clonotype. V gene TRBV7-9 combines with J gene TRBJ2-7; 7 bases are shared with TRBD2. Trimming took 2 bases from V and 6 from J; bases not matched to a gene: 10. Germline CDR1 reads SEHNR; CDR2 reads FQNEAQ (reference sequence). This CDR3 is built from 15 residues. The CDR3 DNA sequence: TGTGCCAGCAGCTTACCAGCGGGACTTCCTAGCGAGCAGTACTTC. It encodes CASSLPAGLPSEQYF.

This clonotype has a handful of counts. V is TRBV9 and J is TRBJ2-7; 12 bases map to TRBD1. The CDR3 loop spans 16 amino acids. The V gene end was trimmed by 0 bases and the J gene end by 5 bases; junction bases not matched to a gene: 6. The germline gives CDR1 SGDLS, CDR2 YYNGEE. The chain's CDR3 is CASSVGRDRGLDEQYF. The CDR3 coding sequence is TGTGCCAGCAGCGTAGGTCGGGACAGGGGGCTGGACGAGCAGTACTTC.

Ten or more counts support this clonotype. V is TRBV12-3 or TRBV12-4 and J is TRBJ2-7, with TRBD2 matching 9 bases. Trimming cost V 4 bases and J 2 bases; bases outside gene matches: 6. The length of the CDR3 is 15 residues. CDR3 in amino acids: CASSWSASGAYEQYF. The CDR3 coding sequence is TGTGCCAGCAGTTGGTCGGCTAGCGGGGCCTACGAGCAGTACTTC.

This chain connects TRBV12-3 or TRBV12-4 to TRBJ2-7, with 7 nucleotides matching TRBD1. The ends lost 4 bases at V and 6 bases at J; junction bases unmatched: 6. This CDR3 spans 13 amino acids. The CDR3: CASSSRRGREQYF. The CDR3 region has the DNA TGTGCCAGCAGTTCACGTAGGGGGCGCGAGCAGTACTTC.

This clonotype appeared many times. The rearrangement uses TRBV7-2 and TRBJ1-5; D not certain. The CDR3 loop spans 14 amino acids. Between the trimmed V and J ends, which lost 1 base and 0 bases, there was a span of 4 bases. Germline V gives CDR1 SGHTA, CDR2 FQGNSA. The DNA for the CDR3 is TGTGCCAGCAGCTTAGGACCTAGCAATCAGCCCCAGCATTTT. It codes for CASSLGPSNQPQHF.

This clonotype was found many times. The V gene is TRBV29-1, the J gene TRBJ1-1, with D possibly TRBD1 on 5 matching bases. Germline V gene sequence: CDR1 SQVTM, CDR2 ANQGSEA. With 4 bases removed from V and 4 bases from J, the gap between germline ends came to 16 bases. The CDR3 contains 14 residues. DNA for the CDR3: TGCAGCGTTGTGAGCGACAGTCTGAGCACTGAAGCTTTCTTT. It translates to CSVVSDSLSTEAFF.

This clonotype was counted only a few times. V gene TRBV6-1 combines with J gene TRBJ1-5; D might be TRBD1 (5 bases). This CDR3 has 14 amino acids. The ends were cut back, 8 bases at V and 2 bases at J, with 13 bases in the middle. In germline, CDR1 is MNHNS, CDR2 SASEGT. The CDR3 sequence is CASYFGGGNQPQHF. As DNA, the CDR3 is TGTGCCAGCTACTTTGGGGGGGGCAATCAGCCCCAGCATTTT.

This clonotype was seen many times. The gene calls are TRBV7-8 and TRBJ1-1; weak D call: TRBD1 (6 bases). Trimming cost V 2 bases and J 1 base, with 14 bases left between them. The CDR3 loop spans 16 amino acids. From germline, CDR1 is SGHVS and CDR2 FQNEAQ. Here the CDR3 reads CASSLMPRQENTEAFF. As DNA, the CDR3 is TGTGCCAGCAGCTTAATGCCGCGACAGGAGAACACTGAAGCTTTCTTT.

This clonotype has a count of ten or more. The rearrangement uses TRBV6-5 and TRBJ1-1, with D possibly matching TRBD1 (5 bases). The ends were cut back, 0 bases at V and 1 base at J, with 12 bases in the middle. The CDR3 consists of 16 residues. Germline-derived CDR1 and CDR2 are MNHEY and SVGAGI. In DNA, the CDR3 is TGTGCCAGCAGTTACTCGAGGGGAGGGTCGAACACTGAAGCTTTCTTT. As protein: CASSYSRGGSNTEAFF.

This clonotype was detected many times. The chain links TRBV6-2 or TRBV6-3 to TRBJ2-2, with a possible D match to TRBD2 (5 bases). Germline V CDR1 and CDR2: MNHEY, SVGEGT. The length of the CDR3 is 18 residues. The germline V and J ends were trimmed by 2 bases and 1 base, with 17 bases remaining between them. CDR3 region: CASSYPRVGAVNTGELFF. The CDR3 nucleotides are TGTGCCAGCAGTTACCCCCGTGTGGGAGCGGTGAACACCGGGGAGCTGTTTTTT.

The chain links TRBV24-1 to TRBJ1-2; D remains ambiguous. The CDR3 runs to 13 residues. Germline CDR1 is KGHDR and CDR2 is SFDVKD. Trimming left V 6 bases short and J 0 bases short, with 7 bases between. The CDR3 loop reads CATSPTANYGYTF. The CDR3, as DNA: TGTGCCACCAGTCCGACGGCTAACTATGGCTACACCTTC.

This clonotype turned up a few times. This sequence joins TRBV5-1 and TRBJ2-5; TRBD1 matches at 8 bases. V lost 0 bases to trimming and J lost 2 bases; unmatched junction nucleotides: 6. Germline values: CDR1 SGHRS, CDR2 YFSETQ. The length of the CDR3 is 16 residues. CDR3 protein: CASSLGPGGGQETQYF. The CDR3 region has the DNA TGCGCCAGCAGCTTGGGGCCAGGGGGCGGGCAAGAGACCCAGTACTTC.

The V gene is TRBV7-3, the J gene TRBJ1-1, with D possibly being TRBD1 (6 bases). V lost 6 bases to trimming and J lost 1 base, with 9 bases between them. The CDR3 runs to 13 residues. The V gene's germline CDR1 is SGHTA and CDR2 FQGTGA. The CDR3 loop is CASREDRNTEAFF. Here the CDR3 DNA reads TGTGCCAGCAGAGAGGACAGGAACACTGAAGCTTTCTTT. The full variable domain, in which reference TRBV7-3 and TRBJ1-1 provide the parts outside the CDR3, is GAGVSQTPSNKVTEKGKYVELRCDPISGHTALYWYRQSLGQGPEFLIYFQGTGAADDSGLPNDRFFAVRPEGSVSTLKIQRTERGDSAVYLCASREDRNTEAFFGQGTRLTVV.

There are many counts of this clonotype. The J gene is TRBJ1-1, the V gene TRBV20-1; D not certain. The germline V gene has CDR1 DFQATT and CDR2 SNEGSKA (reference sequence). Between the trimmed V and J ends, which lost 6 bases and 1 base, there was a span of 12 bases. The CDR3 consists of 13 residues. The CDR3 DNA reads as TGCAGTGCCTCCGTCCAGGAGAACACTGAAGCTTTCTTT. Residues: CSASVQENTEAFF.

This clonotype was seen ten or more times. The rearrangement joins TRBV28 to TRBJ1-2, with D maybe TRBD1 (5 bases). The germline V gene has CDR1 MDHEN and CDR2 SYDVKM. V lost 6 bases and J lost 3, with 17 bases in between. CDR3 length: 15 residues. The CDR3 spells CASSSPGRGDYGYTF. The CDR3 DNA follows: TGTGCCAGCAGCTCCCCGGGACGGGGGGACTATGGCTACACCTTC.

This CDR3 reads CASSSTSGRETQYF. The CDR3 coding sequence is TGTGCCAGCAGTTCTACTAGCGGGCGAGAGACCCAGTACTTC. This chain joins TRBV28 and TRBJ2-5, with 9 positions matching TRBD2. This CDR3 is built from 14 residues. V lost 4 bases to trimming and J lost 4 bases; unmatched junction nucleotides: 4. Germline V CDR1 and CDR2: MDHEN, SYDVKM.

This chain's CDR3 is CAISASFPGQGLNTEAFF. The CDR3 coding sequence is TGTGCCATCAGTGCCTCTTTTCCGGGACAGGGGTTGAACACTGAAGCTTTCTTT. The chain employs TRBV10-3 and TRBJ1-1; 10 bases line up with TRBD1. The CDR3 contains 18 residues. Germline trimming cut 4 bases from V and 0 bases from J; bases unmatched to any gene: 11. Germline CDR1 is ENHRY and CDR2 is SYGVKD.